This T cell receptor beta chain stems from a study of shared clonotypes between healthy human individuals. Study results and caveats: Relative to memory subsets, naive subsets generally showed larger estimated richness.

There are 16 residues in the CDR3. V was cut by 0 bases and J by 4 bases, with 13 bases left in between. Per the germline V gene, CDR1 is SGHRS and CDR2 is YFSETQ. TCRdb's table, derived via immunoSEQ multiplex PCR, lists solely in-frame clones and lacks some. The sample lists a few million clones, about nine tenths seen once, with approximately 0.4% in the top ten. The split of CD4+ cells yielded CD45RA+ naive and CD45RA-negative memory subsets. Of note for this clone: Its antigen is unidentified.

Sequenced sample: naive CD4+ T cells from PBMCs. As to subset: CD45RA+ positively selected. The clonotype comes from a man aged 18 to 30 in good health. Some clones in this sample may be carry-over from other donors' samples. The rearrangement joins TRBV5-1 to TRBJ2-2; D is perhaps TRBD1 (6 bases). CDR3 region: CASSLGTLGGTGELFF. CDR3 nucleotides: TGCGCCAGCAGCTTGGGTACACTAGGGGGCACCGGGGAGCTGTTTTTT.